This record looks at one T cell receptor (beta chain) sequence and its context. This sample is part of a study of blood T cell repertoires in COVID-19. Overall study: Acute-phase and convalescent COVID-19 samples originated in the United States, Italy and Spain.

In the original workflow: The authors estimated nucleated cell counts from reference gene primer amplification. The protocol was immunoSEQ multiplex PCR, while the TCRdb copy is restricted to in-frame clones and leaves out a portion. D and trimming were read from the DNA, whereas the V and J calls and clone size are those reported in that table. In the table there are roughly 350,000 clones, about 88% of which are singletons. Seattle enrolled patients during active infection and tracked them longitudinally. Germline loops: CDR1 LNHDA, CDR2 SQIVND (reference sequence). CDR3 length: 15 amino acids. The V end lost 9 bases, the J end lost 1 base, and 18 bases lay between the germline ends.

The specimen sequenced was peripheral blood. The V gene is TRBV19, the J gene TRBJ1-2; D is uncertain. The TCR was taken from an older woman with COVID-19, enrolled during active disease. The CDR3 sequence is CASRSGAGVNYGYTF. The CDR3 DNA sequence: TGTGCCAGCAGATCGGGTGCCGGGGTTAACTATGGCTACACCTTC. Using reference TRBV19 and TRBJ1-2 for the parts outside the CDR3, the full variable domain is DGGITQSPKYLFRKEGQNVTLSCEQNLNHDAMYWYRQDPGQGLRLIYYSQIVNDFQKGDIAEGYSVSREKKESFPLTVTSAQKNPTAFYLCASRSGAGVNYGYTFGSGTRLTVV.